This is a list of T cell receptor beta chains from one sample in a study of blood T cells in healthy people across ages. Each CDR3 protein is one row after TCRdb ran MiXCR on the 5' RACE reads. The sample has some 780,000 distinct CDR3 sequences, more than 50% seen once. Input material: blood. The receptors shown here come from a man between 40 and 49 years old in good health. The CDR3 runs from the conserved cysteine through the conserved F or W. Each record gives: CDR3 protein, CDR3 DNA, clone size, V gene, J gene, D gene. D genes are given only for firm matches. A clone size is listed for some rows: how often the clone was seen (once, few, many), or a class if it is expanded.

CDR3 protein: CASSLIQGGEQFF; CDR3 DNA: TGCGCCAGCAGCTTGATCCAGGGTGGTGAGCAGTTCTTC; clone size: few; V gene: TRBV5-1; J gene: TRBJ2-1; D gene: NA
CDR3 protein: CASSALAGGPGNEQFF; CDR3 DNA: TGTGCCAGCAGCGCCTTAGCGGGAGGGCCTGGAAATGAGCAGTTCTTC; clone size: NA; V gene: TRBV9; J gene: TRBJ2-1; D gene: TRBD2
CDR3 protein: CATMSREGNNEQFF; CDR3 DNA: TGTGCCACCATGTCGCGGGAGGGGAACAATGAGCAGTTCTTC; clone size: once; V gene: TRBV24-1; J gene: TRBJ2-1; D gene: TRBD2
CDR3 protein: CASSLPGELTDTQYF; CDR3 DNA: TGTGCCAGCAGCTTACCTGGGGAACTCACAGATACGCAGTATTTT; clone size: NA; V gene: TRBV7-9; J gene: TRBJ2-3; D gene: NA
CDR3 protein: CASIPAGQHYGYTF; CDR3 DNA: TGTGCCAGCATACCAGCAGGGCAGCACTATGGCTACACCTTC; clone size: NA; V gene: TRBV28; J gene: TRBJ1-2; D gene: NA
CDR3 protein: CASSLTGQAHTDTQYF; CDR3 DNA: TGCGCCAGCAGCTTGACCGGACAGGCCCACACAGATACGCAGTATTTT; clone size: NA; V gene: TRBV5-1; J gene: TRBJ2-3; D gene: TRBD1
CDR3 protein: CASSLASIMSYEQYF; CDR3 DNA: TGTGCCAGCAGCTTGGCCAGCATAATGTCCTACGAGCAGTACTTC; clone size: NA; V gene: TRBV7-2; J gene: TRBJ2-7; D gene: NA
CDR3 protein: CASSNSGGGAQFF; CDR3 DNA: TGTGCCAGCAGCAACTCGGGCGGGGGTGCGCAGTTCTTC; clone size: few; V gene: TRBV3-1; J gene: TRBJ2-1; D gene: TRBD2
CDR3 protein: CASSLPLTGSYEQYF; CDR3 DNA: TGTGCCAGCAGTCTGCCGCTGACAGGCAGCTACGAGCAGTACTTC; clone size: NA; V gene: TRBV28; J gene: TRBJ2-7; D gene: NA
CDR3 protein: CASSVLAGEVISDTQYF; CDR3 DNA: TGTGCCAGCAGCGTACTAGCGGGAGAGGTAATATCAGATACGCAGTATTTT; clone size: NA; V gene: TRBV9; J gene: TRBJ2-3; D gene: TRBD2
CDR3 protein: CASSESDVNEQYF; CDR3 DNA: TGCGCCAGCAGTGAGTCAGATGTGAACGAGCAGTACTTC; clone size: NA; V gene: TRBV10-2; J gene: TRBJ2-7; D gene: NA
CDR3 protein: CASSPTDINEKLFF; CDR3 DNA: TGTGCCAGCAGCCCAACGGACATTAATGAAAAACTGTTTTTT; clone size: few; V gene: TRBV4-2; J gene: TRBJ1-4; D gene: NA
CDR3 protein: CASSPQYSRNIQYF; CDR3 DNA: TGTGCCAGCAGCCCTCAATACTCACGAAACATTCAGTACTTC; clone size: NA; V gene: TRBV7-2; J gene: TRBJ2-4; D gene: NA
CDR3 protein: CASSAVQGYQPQHF; CDR3 DNA: TGTGCCAGCAGCGCCGTTCAGGGGTATCAGCCCCAGCATTTT; clone size: few; V gene: TRBV3-1; J gene: TRBJ1-5; D gene: NA
CDR3 protein: CASSQAQGGETQYF; CDR3 DNA: TGCGCCAGCAGCCAAGCTCAGGGGGGGGAGACCCAGTACTTC; clone size: NA; V gene: TRBV4-3; J gene: TRBJ2-5; D gene: NA
CDR3 protein: CSARVAGGGVTDTQYF; CDR3 DNA: TGCAGTGCTAGGGTAGCTGGCGGGGGGGTCACAGATACGCAGTATTTT; clone size: few; V gene: TRBV20-1; J gene: TRBJ2-3; D gene: TRBD2
CDR3 protein: CASSLERGRGLYNEQFF; CDR3 DNA: TGTGCCAGCAGCTTAGAACGCGGGAGGGGGCTCTACAATGAGCAGTTCTTC; clone size: once; V gene: TRBV11-2; J gene: TRBJ2-1; D gene: TRBD2
CDR3 protein: CAIQPSGANVLTF; CDR3 DNA: TGTGCCATACAGCCATCTGGGGCCAACGTCCTGACTTTC; clone size: NA; V gene: TRBV6-5; J gene: TRBJ2-6; D gene: NA
CDR3 protein: CASSQEITGVAQYF; CDR3 DNA: TGTGCCAGCAGCCAAGAGATAACCGGGGTCGCCCAGTACTTC; clone size: NA; V gene: TRBV14; J gene: TRBJ2-7; D gene: NA
CDR3 protein: CSVDPALGLNIQYF; CDR3 DNA: TGCAGCGTTGACCCGGCCTTGGGCCTGAACATTCAGTACTTC; clone size: NA; V gene: TRBV29-1; J gene: TRBJ2-4; D gene: NA
CDR3 protein: CASSYSRFSGGTSTDTQYF; CDR3 DNA: TGTGCCAGCAGTTACTCGAGATTTTCGGGCGGGACTAGCACAGATACGCAGTATTTT; clone size: NA; V gene: TRBV6-2/TRBV6-3; J gene: TRBJ2-3; D gene: NA
CDR3 protein: CASSLSTGFNSPLHF; CDR3 DNA: TGTGCCAGCAGTTTGTCAACAGGATTTAATTCACCCCTCCACTTT; clone size: NA; V gene: TRBV28; J gene: TRBJ1-6; D gene: NA
CDR3 protein: CASTPKSGTARNTGELFF; CDR3 DNA: TGTGCCAGCACCCCAAAAAGTGGCACAGCACGGAACACCGGGGAGCTGTTTTTT; clone size: NA; V gene: TRBV7-2; J gene: TRBJ2-2; D gene: NA
CDR3 protein: CASSYVPDSSYEQYF; CDR3 DNA: TGTGCCAGCAGTTATGTCCCGGACAGCTCCTACGAGCAGTACTTC; clone size: NA; V gene: TRBV6-5; J gene: TRBJ2-7; D gene: NA
CDR3 protein: CASSLVTGAYNEQFF; CDR3 DNA: TGTGCCAGCAGCCTAGTAACAGGGGCCTACAATGAGCAGTTCTTC; clone size: NA; V gene: TRBV7-9; J gene: TRBJ2-1; D gene: TRBD1
CDR3 protein: CASSSPGASGANVLTF; CDR3 DNA: TGTGCCAGCAGTTCCCCGGGAGCTTCTGGGGCCAACGTCCTGACTTTC; clone size: few; V gene: TRBV28; J gene: TRBJ2-6; D gene: NA
CDR3 protein: CASSRAPTNEKLFF; CDR3 DNA: TGTGCCAGCAGTCGGGCCCCAACTAATGAAAAACTGTTTTTT; clone size: NA; V gene: TRBV6-1; J gene: TRBJ1-4; D gene: NA
CDR3 protein: CANSQAPGNTEAFF; CDR3 DNA: TGTGCTAACAGCCAAGCCCCAGGGAACACTGAAGCTTTCTTT; clone size: NA; V gene: TRBV3-1; J gene: TRBJ1-1; D gene: NA
CDR3 protein: CASSHSGTLNYEQYF; CDR3 DNA: TGTGCCAGCAGTCATTCCGGGACACTGAACTACGAGCAGTACTTC; clone size: NA; V gene: TRBV7-2; J gene: TRBJ2-7; D gene: NA
CDR3 protein: CAINALDSNYGYTF; CDR3 DNA: TGTGCCATCAATGCTTTGGACAGTAACTATGGCTACACCTTC; clone size: few; V gene: TRBV10-3; J gene: TRBJ1-2; D gene: NA
CDR3 protein: CASSQDSPQSITDTQYF; CDR3 DNA: TGCGCCAGCAGCCAAGATTCTCCCCAATCCATCACAGATACGCAGTATTTT; clone size: NA; V gene: TRBV4-3; J gene: TRBJ2-3; D gene: NA
CDR3 protein: CASSSFPPEDSPSYEQYF; CDR3 DNA: TGTGCCAGCAGTAGTTTCCCTCCGGAGGACAGCCCCTCCTACGAGCAGTACTTC; clone size: few; V gene: TRBV12-3/TRBV12-4; J gene: TRBJ2-7; D gene: NA
CDR3 protein: CASSLEGRTFPDTQYF; CDR3 DNA: TGCGCCAGCAGCTTGGAAGGCCGCACGTTTCCAGATACGCAGTATTTT; clone size: NA; V gene: TRBV5-1; J gene: TRBJ2-3; D gene: NA
CDR3 protein: CASSYRVPLDSPLHF; CDR3 DNA: TGTGCCAGCAGTTACCGGGTTCCCCTAGATTCACCCCTCCACTTT; clone size: NA; V gene: TRBV6-5; J gene: TRBJ1-6; D gene: NA
CDR3 protein: CSARDPSRAGDEKLFF; CDR3 DNA: TGCAGTGCTAGAGACCCCTCACGGGCAGGGGACGAAAAACTGTTTTTT; clone size: NA; V gene: TRBV20-1; J gene: TRBJ1-4; D gene: NA
CDR3 protein: CASSGRDRSYEQFF; CDR3 DNA: TGTGCCTCGAGCGGGAGGGATCGGTCTTACGAGCAGTTCTTC; clone size: NA; V gene: TRBV6-5; J gene: TRBJ2-1; D gene: TRBD2
CDR3 protein: CASSRPRGMNNEQYF; CDR3 DNA: TGTGCCAGCAGTCGTCCGAGGGGGATGAACAATGAGCAGTACTTC; clone size: NA; V gene: TRBV27; J gene: TRBJ2-7; D gene: NA
CDR3 protein: CASTQWRTQPEAFF; CDR3 DNA: TGTGCCAGCACCCAGTGGAGGACACAACCTGAAGCTTTCTTT; clone size: NA; V gene: TRBV7-9; J gene: TRBJ1-1; D gene: NA
CDR3 protein: CSVAGTLGSDTQYF; CDR3 DNA: TGCAGCGTTGCCGGGACTCTTGGGTCAGATACGCAGTATTTT; clone size: NA; V gene: TRBV29-1; J gene: TRBJ2-3; D gene: NA
CDR3 protein: CASSDSRQGSYNEQFF; CDR3 DNA: TGTGCCAGCAGTGACTCGAGACAGGGCTCCTACAATGAGCAGTTCTTC; clone size: NA; V gene: TRBV6-4; J gene: TRBJ2-1; D gene: TRBD1
CDR3 protein: CASTTGADTQYF; CDR3 DNA: TGTGCCAGCACCACAGGGGCAGATACGCAGTATTTT; clone size: NA; V gene: TRBV11-2; J gene: TRBJ2-3; D gene: TRBD1
CDR3 protein: CASSPRGQLTTNLNSPLHF; CDR3 DNA: TGTGCCAGCAGCCCCAGAGGACAGCTGACTACCAATCTTAATTCACCCCTCCACTTT; clone size: few; V gene: TRBV7-9; J gene: TRBJ1-6; D gene: NA
CDR3 protein: CASSSPSGRLYETQYF; CDR3 DNA: TGTGCCAGCAGTTCCCCTAGCGGGAGGCTGTATGAGACCCAGTACTTC; clone size: NA; V gene: TRBV28; J gene: TRBJ2-5; D gene: TRBD2
CDR3 protein: CASSSRQGRQPQHF; CDR3 DNA: TGTGCCAGCAGTTCGAGACAGGGAAGACAGCCCCAGCATTTT; clone size: NA; V gene: TRBV6-2/TRBV6-3; J gene: TRBJ1-5; D gene: TRBD1
CDR3 protein: CSVEGSGGRTDTQYF; CDR3 DNA: TGCAGCGTTGAAGGATCGGGGGGACGCACAGATACGCAGTATTTT; clone size: NA; V gene: TRBV29-1; J gene: TRBJ2-3; D gene: TRBD2
CDR3 protein: CASSLLQGPQETQYF; CDR3 DNA: TGTGCCAGCAGTTTGCTACAGGGTCCCCAAGAGACCCAGTACTTC; clone size: NA; V gene: TRBV28; J gene: TRBJ2-5; D gene: NA
CDR3 protein: CASSSSTGNNEKLFF; CDR3 DNA: TGCGCCAGCAGCTCCTCGACAGGGAATAATGAAAAACTGTTTTTT; clone size: NA; V gene: TRBV5-1; J gene: TRBJ1-4; D gene: TRBD1
CDR3 protein: CSARTTGTQYF; CDR3 DNA: TGCAGTGCTAGAACAACCGGGACCCAGTACTTC; clone size: few; V gene: TRBV20-1; J gene: TRBJ2-5; D gene: NA
CDR3 protein: CASSLLGRNTGELFF; CDR3 DNA: TGTGCCAGCAGCTTATTGGGCAGGAACACCGGGGAGCTGTTTTTT; clone size: NA; V gene: TRBV7-2; J gene: TRBJ2-2; D gene: NA
CDR3 protein: CSVESAGGTIGELFF; CDR3 DNA: TGCAGCGTTGAGTCGGCAGGGGGAACAATCGGGGAGCTGTTTTTT; clone size: NA; V gene: TRBV29-1; J gene: TRBJ2-2; D gene: TRBD1
CDR3 protein: CASSVASPGSEAFF; CDR3 DNA: TGTGCCAGCAGCGTAGCTTCTCCAGGGTCTGAAGCTTTCTTT; clone size: NA; V gene: TRBV9; J gene: TRBJ1-1; D gene: NA
CDR3 protein: CSGGGAREQFF; CDR3 DNA: TGCAGCGGTGGAGGGGCTCGGGAGCAGTTCTTC; clone size: NA; V gene: TRBV29-1; J gene: TRBJ2-1; D gene: NA